This TCR beta chain was sequenced for a study of tumor-infiltrating lymphocytes in primary liver carcinoma. A primer in the constant region served to generate TCR beta cDNA from approximately 450 ng of total RNA. Slightly modified ARM-PCR with three nested multiplex PCR rounds yielded TCR beta libraries. Primers for the first two PCR rounds were TRBV1-TRBV30 forward primers and a C-beta reverse primer (roughly 9 cycles per round). TCRdb fed the multiplex PCR reads into MiXCR, producing one record per CDR3 protein. The sample shows 320,000 or so distinct CDR3 sequences, 65% of them seen only once. Germline DNA was extracted alongside blood RNA, which was obtained from unsorted whole blood. The CDR3 spans 14 residues. Germline CDR1 LNHDA, CDR2 SQIVND (reference sequence). Notes on this clonotype: An end of the junction does not agree with germline; a read error may underlie this.

The receptor's source is a man aged 40-50 years with primary liver carcinoma and hepatitis B virus infection. Sequencing used peripheral blood. The chain carries TRBV19 and TRBJ2-3; TRBD2 matches at 9 bases. CDR3 nucleotides: TGTGCTAGTAGCAATAGCGGGGGAGCAGATACGCAGTATTTT. Residues: CASSNSGGADTQYF.